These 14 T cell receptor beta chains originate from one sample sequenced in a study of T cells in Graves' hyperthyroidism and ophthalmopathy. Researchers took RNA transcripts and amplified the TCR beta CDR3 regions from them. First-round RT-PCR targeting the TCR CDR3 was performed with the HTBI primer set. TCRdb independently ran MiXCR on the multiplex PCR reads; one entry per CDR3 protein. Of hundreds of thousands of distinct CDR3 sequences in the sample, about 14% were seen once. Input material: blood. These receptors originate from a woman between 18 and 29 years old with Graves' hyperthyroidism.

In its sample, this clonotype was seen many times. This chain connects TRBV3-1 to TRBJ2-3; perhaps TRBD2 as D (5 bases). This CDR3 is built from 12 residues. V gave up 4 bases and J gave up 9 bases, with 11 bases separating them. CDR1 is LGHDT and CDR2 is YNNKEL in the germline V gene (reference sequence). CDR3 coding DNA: TGTGCCAGCAGCCTCAGCGGCCCGACGCAGTATTTT. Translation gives CASSLSGPTQYF.

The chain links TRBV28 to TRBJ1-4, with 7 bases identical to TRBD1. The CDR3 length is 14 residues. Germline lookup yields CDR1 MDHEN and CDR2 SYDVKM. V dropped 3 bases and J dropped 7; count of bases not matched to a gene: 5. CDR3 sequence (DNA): TGTGCCAGCAGTTTGACAGGGCGTAGTGAAAAACTGTTTTTT. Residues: CASSLTGRSEKLFF.

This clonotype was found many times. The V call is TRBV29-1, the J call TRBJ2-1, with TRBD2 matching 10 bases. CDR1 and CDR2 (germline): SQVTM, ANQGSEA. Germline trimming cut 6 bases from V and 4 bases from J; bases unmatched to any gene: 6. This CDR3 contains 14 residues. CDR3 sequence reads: CSVRTSGGYNEQFF. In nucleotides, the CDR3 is TGCAGCGTCCGGACTAGCGGAGGGTACAATGAGCAGTTCTTC.

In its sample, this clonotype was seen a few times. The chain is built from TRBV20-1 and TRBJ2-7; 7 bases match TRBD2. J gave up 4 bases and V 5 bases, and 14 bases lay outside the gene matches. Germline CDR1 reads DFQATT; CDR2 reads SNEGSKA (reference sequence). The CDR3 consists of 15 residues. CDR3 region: CSAATLAEVNYEQYF. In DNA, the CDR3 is TGCAGTGCTGCCACCCTAGCGGAAGTTAATTACGAGCAGTACTTC.

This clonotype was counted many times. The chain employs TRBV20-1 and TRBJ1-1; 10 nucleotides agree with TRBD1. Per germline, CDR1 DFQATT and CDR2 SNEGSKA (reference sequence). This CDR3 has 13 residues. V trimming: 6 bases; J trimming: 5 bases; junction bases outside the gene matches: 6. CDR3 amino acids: CSAAGTGVTEAFF. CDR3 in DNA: TGCAGTGCCGCCGGGACAGGGGTTACTGAAGCTTTCTTT.

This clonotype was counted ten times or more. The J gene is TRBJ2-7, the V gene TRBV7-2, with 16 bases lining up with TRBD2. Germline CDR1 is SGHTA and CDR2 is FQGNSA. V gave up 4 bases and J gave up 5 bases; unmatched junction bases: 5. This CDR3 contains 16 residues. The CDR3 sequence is CASSSPGLAGGNEQYF. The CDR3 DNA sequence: TGTGCCAGCAGCTCGCCGGGACTAGCGGGAGGGAACGAGCAGTACTTC. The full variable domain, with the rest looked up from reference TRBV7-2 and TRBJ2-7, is GAGVSQSPSNKVTEKGKDVELRCDPISGHTALYWYRQSLGQGLEFLIYFQGNSAPDKSGLPSDRFSAERTGGSVSTLTIQRTQQEDSAVYLCASSSPGLAGGNEQYFGPGTRLTVT.

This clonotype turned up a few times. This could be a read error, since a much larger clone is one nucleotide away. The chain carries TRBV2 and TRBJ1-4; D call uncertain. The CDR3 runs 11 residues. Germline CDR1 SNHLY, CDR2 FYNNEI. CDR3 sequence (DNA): TGTGCCAGCAGTGCCGGTGAAAGACTGTTTTTT. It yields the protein CASSAGERLFF.

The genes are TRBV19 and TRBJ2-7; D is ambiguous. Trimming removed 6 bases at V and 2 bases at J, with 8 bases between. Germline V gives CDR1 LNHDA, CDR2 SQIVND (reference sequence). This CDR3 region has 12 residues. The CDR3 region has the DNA TGTGCCAGTAGCCCGCACACCTACGAGCAGTACTTC. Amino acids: CASSPHTYEQYF.

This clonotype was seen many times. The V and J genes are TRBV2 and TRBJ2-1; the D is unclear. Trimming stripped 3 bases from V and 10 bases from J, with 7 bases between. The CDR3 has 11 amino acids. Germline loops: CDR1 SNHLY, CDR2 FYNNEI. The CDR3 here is CASSESWEQFF. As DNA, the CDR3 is TGTGCCAGCAGTGAGTCATGGGAGCAGTTCTTC.

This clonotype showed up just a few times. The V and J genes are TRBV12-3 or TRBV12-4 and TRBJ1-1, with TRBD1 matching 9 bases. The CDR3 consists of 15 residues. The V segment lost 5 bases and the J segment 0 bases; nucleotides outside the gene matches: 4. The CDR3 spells CASSRQGGMNTEAFF. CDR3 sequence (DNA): TGTGCCAGCAGTAGACAGGGGGGGATGAACACTGAAGCTTTCTTT.

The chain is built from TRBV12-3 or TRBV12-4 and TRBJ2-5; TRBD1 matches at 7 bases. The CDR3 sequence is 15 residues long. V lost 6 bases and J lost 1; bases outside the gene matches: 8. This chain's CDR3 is CASSRPGQTQETQYF. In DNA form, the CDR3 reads TGTGCCAGCAGCCGCCCGGGACAGACCCAAGAGACCCAGTACTTC.

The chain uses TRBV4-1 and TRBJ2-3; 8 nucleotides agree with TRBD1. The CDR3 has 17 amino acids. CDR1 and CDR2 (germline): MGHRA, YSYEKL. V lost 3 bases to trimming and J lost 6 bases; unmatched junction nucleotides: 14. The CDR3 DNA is TGCGCCAGCAGCCACCGTTCACAGGGACAGGTGGTGGATACGCAGTATTTT. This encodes CASSHRSQGQVVDTQYF.

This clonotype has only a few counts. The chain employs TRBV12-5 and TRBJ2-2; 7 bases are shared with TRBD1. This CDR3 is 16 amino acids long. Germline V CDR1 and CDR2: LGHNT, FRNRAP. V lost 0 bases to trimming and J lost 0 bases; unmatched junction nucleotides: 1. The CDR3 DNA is TGTGCTAGTGGTTTGGTAGGGGGCCCGAACACCGGGGAGCTGTTTTTT. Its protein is CASGLVGGPNTGELFF. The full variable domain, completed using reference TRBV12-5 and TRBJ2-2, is DARVTQTPRHKVTEMGQEVTMRCQPILGHNTVFWYRQTMMQGLELLAYFRNRAPLDDSGMPKDRFSAEMPDATLATLKIQPSEPRDSAVYFCASGLVGGPNTGELFFGEGSRLTVL.

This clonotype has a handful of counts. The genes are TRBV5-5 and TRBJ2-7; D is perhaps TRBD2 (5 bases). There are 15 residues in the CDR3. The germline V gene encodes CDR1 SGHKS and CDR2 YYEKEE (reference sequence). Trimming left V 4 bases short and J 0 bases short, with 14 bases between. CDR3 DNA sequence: TGTGCCAGCAGCCCTGTTAGCGCGGCCTCCTACGAGCAGTACTTC. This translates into CASSPVSAASYEQYF.